A selection of T cell receptor beta chains follows, all from one sample in a study of T cell changes during pregnancy in multiple sclerosis. Profiled with immunoSEQ multiplex PCR; TCRdb holds only in-frame clones, not every one. The sample includes about 98,000 clones, around 90% of them seen just once. The sequencing here drew on peripheral blood, taken after pregnancy. The receptor set was obtained from a female donor in good health, enrolled as a control in a pregnancy study. Both conserved end residues are part of each CDR3. Fields, in order: V gene, D gene, J gene, clone size, CDR3 DNA, CDR3 protein. D genes are given only for firm matches. The listing skips clone size in some rows; elsewhere it reads once, few, many or a size class.

TRBV28	NA	TRBJ2-7	NA	TGTGCCAGCAACCCGGGACAACTACGATACGAGCAGTACTTC	CASNPGQLRYEQYF
TRBV7-9	NA	TRBJ2-2	NA	TGTGCCAGCAGCTCCCCTTATTGGGCGGGACCGAACACCGGGGAGCTGTTTTTT	CASSSPYWAGPNTGELFF
TRBV10-3	TRBD1	TRBJ2-7	NA	TGTGCCATCAGTATTTCATCAGGACAGGGATCCACCTACGAGCAGTACTTC	CAISISSGQGSTYEQYF
TRBV6-1	NA	TRBJ1-2	NA	TGTGCCAGCACAACAGGGATCGAGTATGGCTACACCTTC	CASTTGIEYGYTF
TRBV28	TRBD2	TRBJ2-7	NA	TGTGCCAGCAGTTTAGGCGGGGGTGGTTCCTACGAGCAGTACTTC	CASSLGGGGSYEQYF
TRBV5-6	NA	TRBJ2-5	NA	TGTGCCAGCAGCTTAGGCGGGACAGAGACCCAGTACTTC	CASSLGGTETQYF
TRBV19	NA	TRBJ2-5	once	TGTGCCAGTAGTATAGATGAGAACATCGGGAGTCGGTACTTC	CASSIDENIGSRYF
TRBV5-1	NA	TRBJ2-7	NA	TGCGCCAGCAGCTTGGTTCCCCAGGGAGGTTACGAGCAGTACTTC	CASSLVPQGGYEQYF
TRBV27	NA	TRBJ2-7	NA	TGTGCCAGCAGTCTAACCGACAGAGACTACGAGCAGTACTTC	CASSLTDRDYEQYF
TRBV7-8	NA	TRBJ1-2	NA	TGTGCCAGCAGCTTAAGTCAGGGTATCTATGGCTACACCTTC	CASSLSQGIYGYTF
TRBV13	NA	TRBJ1-5	NA	TGTGCCAGCAGCTTTGTAAAAGGGGAGGGAGTACAGCCCCAGCATTTT	CASSFVKGEGVQPQHF
TRBV28	TRBD2	TRBJ2-1	NA	TGTGCCAGCAGTTCCCCTTCTAGCGGGAGTGGCAATGAGCAGTTCTTC	CASSSPSSGSGNEQFF
TRBV10-3	NA	TRBJ1-3	NA	TGTGCCATCAGCGACACAGAGCCTGGAAACACCATATATTTT	CAISDTEPGNTIYF